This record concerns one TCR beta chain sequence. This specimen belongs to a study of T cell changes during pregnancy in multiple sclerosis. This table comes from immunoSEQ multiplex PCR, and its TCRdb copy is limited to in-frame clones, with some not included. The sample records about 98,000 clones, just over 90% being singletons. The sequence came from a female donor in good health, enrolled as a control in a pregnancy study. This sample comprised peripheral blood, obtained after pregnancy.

CDR3 bases: TGTGCCAGCAGCCCGACTAGCGGGGGGGCGGCGGGCGGGGAGCTGTTTTTT. This codes for CASSPTSGGAAGGELFF. The gene calls are TRBV27 and TRBJ2-2, with 14 bases identical to TRBD2. CDR1 is MNHEY, CDR2 SMNVEV, per germline (reference sequence). V trimming: 6 bases; J trimming: 7 bases; junction bases outside the gene matches: 10. The CDR3 extends over 17 amino acids.